Following are 2 T cell receptor beta chains from one sample sequenced in a study of cytomegalovirus exposure and HLA in healthy donors. This PCR relied on a set of 60 Vbeta primers and 13 Jbeta primers. Clones were sequenced by immunoSEQ multiplex PCR, and TCRdb holds only the in-frame ones, with some missing. The sample consists of about 140,000 clones, about 70% of them appearing once. The sample consisted of PBMCs. The source is a man aged 25 to 40 in good health and CMV-seropositive.

V and J are TRBV12-5 and TRBJ1-1; 8 bases line up with TRBD1. Germline values: CDR1 LGHNT, CDR2 FRNRAP. With V trimmed by 1 base and J by 1 base, 8 bases remained unmatched. This CDR3 is 17 amino acids long. In DNA, the CDR3 is TGTGCTAGTGGTTTGGCAACAGGGGGAGGGAAGAACACTGAAGCTTTCTTT. Amino acids: CASGLATGGGKNTEAFF.

The chain combines TRBV6-1 with TRBJ2-3; D possibly corresponds to TRBD1 (6 bases). Trimming cost V 5 bases and J 8 bases, with 14 bases left between them. Germline-derived CDR1 and CDR2 are MNHNS and SASEGT. The CDR3 has 13 amino acids. As DNA, the CDR3 is TGTGCCAGCAGTTTAGGGGGTAAGGGTACGCAGTATTTT. Its translation: CASSLGGKGTQYF.